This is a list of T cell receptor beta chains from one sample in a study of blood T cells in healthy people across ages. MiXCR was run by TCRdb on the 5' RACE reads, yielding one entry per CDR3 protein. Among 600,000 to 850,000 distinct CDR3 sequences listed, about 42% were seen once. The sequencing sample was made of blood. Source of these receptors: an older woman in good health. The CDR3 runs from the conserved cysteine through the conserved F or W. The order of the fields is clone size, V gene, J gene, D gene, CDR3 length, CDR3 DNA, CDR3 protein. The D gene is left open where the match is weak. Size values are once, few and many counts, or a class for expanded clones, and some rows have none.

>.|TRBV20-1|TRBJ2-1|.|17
TGCAGTGCTGTGGGGCTCTTGCGGTTAAGCTCCTACAATGAGCAGTTCTTC
CSAVGLLRLSSYNEQFF
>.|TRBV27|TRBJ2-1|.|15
TGTGCCAGCCGTATAGGCGGGATCTTTTCGAATGAGCAGTTCTTC
CASRIGGIFSNEQFF
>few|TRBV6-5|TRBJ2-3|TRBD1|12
TGTGCCAGCAGTTCCACAGGGGGCCTGCAGTATTTT
CASSSTGGLQYF
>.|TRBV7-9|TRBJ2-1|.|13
TGTGCCAGCACGAGGCAAGTCTACAATGAGCAGTTCTTC
CASTRQVYNEQFF
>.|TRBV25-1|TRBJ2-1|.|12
TGTGCCAGCAGTTACCTTCAGAGTGAGCAGCTCTTC
CASSYLQSEQLF
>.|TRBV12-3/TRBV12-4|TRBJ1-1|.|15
TGTGCCAGCAGTTTAATGGCGGGGATGAACACTGAAGCTTTCTTT
CASSLMAGMNTEAFF
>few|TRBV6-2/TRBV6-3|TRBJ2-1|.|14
TGTGCCAGCAGTTACTCGATTACTGACAATGAGCAGTTCTTC
CASSYSITDNEQFF
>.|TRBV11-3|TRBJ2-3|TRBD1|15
TGTGCCAGCAGCACTAGACAGGGGGCATCAGATACGCAGTATTTT
CASSTRQGASDTQYF
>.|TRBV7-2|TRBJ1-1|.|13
TGTGCCAGCAGCGTAATTAAGAACACTGAAGCTTTCTTT
CASSVIKNTEAFF
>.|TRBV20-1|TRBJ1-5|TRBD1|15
TGCAGTGCTAGATTTATGGACAGGAATAGTCAGCCCCAGCATTTT
CSARFMDRNSQPQHF
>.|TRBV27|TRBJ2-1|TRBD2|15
TGTGCCAGCAGTCCAAACCGGGGGGGAGGAGAGACCCAGTTCTTC
CASSPNRGGGETQFF
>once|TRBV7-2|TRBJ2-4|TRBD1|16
TGTGTCAGCAGCTCGGACAGGCTTCTAGCCAAAAACATTCAGTACTTC
CVSSSDRLLAKNIQYF
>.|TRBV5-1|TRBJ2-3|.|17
TGCGCCAGCAGCTCTCTCCCGACAGACCAGTTTATGGATACGCAGTATTTT
CASSSLPTDQFMDTQYF
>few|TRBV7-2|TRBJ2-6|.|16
TGTGCCAGCAGCTTACTCGTTGGGTCTGGGGCCAACGTCCTGACTTTC
CASSLLVGSGANVLTF
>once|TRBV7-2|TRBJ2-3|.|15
TGTGCCAGCAGCTTAGTTTTGACTAGGACAGATACGCAGTATTTT
CASSLVLTRTDTQYF
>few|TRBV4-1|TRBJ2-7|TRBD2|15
TGCGCCAGCAGCCATCCGGGACTAGCTTCCTACGAGCAGTACTTC
CASSHPGLASYEQYF
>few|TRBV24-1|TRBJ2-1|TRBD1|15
TGTGCCACCAGTGCCCGTGGGACAGGGGTCAATGAGCAGTTCTTC
CATSARGTGVNEQFF
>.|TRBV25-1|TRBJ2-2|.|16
TGTGCCAGCACCCATGGGAGTCGGATGAACACCGGGGAGCTGTTTTTT
CASTHGSRMNTGELFF
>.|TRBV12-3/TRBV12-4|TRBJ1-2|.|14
TGTGCCAGCATCCTCGGCCAGGGCTATGGCGGGTACACCTTC
CASILGQGYGGYTF
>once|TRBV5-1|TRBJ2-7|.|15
TGCGCCAGCAGCTTGGCAGCAATGCATCCCTACGAGCAGTACTTC
CASSLAAMHPYEQYF
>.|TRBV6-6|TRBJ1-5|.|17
TGTGCCAGCAGTCTCCGGCCCGAGGGGTATAGCAATCAGCCCCAGCATTTT
CASSLRPEGYSNQPQHF
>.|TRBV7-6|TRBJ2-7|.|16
TGTGCCAGCAGCTTAGAAGGGAGGAGCTCCTACAATGAGCAGTACTTC
CASSLEGRSSYNEQYF
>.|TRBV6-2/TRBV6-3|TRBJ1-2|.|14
TGTGCCAGCAGACCCGTGGACAGAAACTATGGCTACACCTTC
CASRPVDRNYGYTF
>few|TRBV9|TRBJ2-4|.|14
TGTGCCAGCAGCGTAGCGGGGGACAAAAACATTCAGTACTTC
CASSVAGDKNIQYF
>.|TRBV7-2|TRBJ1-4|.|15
TGTGCCAGCAGCTTAGAGGGGGGCGCGAGCGAAAAACTGTTTTTT
CASSLEGGASEKLFF
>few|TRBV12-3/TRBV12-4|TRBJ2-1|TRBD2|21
TGTGCCAGCAGTTCCGGGACTAGCGGGCAGTATGCCCCCAGCTCCTACAATGAGCAGTTCTTC
CASSSGTSGQYAPSSYNEQFF
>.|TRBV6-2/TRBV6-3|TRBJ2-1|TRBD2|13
TGTACCAGCGGGGGCCCCTCCTACAATGAGCAGTTCTTC
CTSGGPSYNEQFF
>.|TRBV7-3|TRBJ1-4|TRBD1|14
TGTGCCAGCAGCCAAGGACAGGGAGACGAAAAACTGTTTTTT
CASSQGQGDEKLFF
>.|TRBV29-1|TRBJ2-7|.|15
TGCAGCGTTGCTGGGCTAGCGGGACAGGCCTACGAGCAGTACTTC
CSVAGLAGQAYEQYF
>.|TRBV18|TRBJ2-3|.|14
TGTGCCAGCTCACCACCTAAGGGCACAGATACGCAGTATTTT
CASSPPKGTDTQYF
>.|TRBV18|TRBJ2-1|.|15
TGTGCCAGCTCACCTGACGGGTCCCCTGGCAGTGAGCAGTTCTTC
CASSPDGSPGSEQFF
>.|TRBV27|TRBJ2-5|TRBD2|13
TGTGCCAGCAGACCAGCGGGACTGGAGACCCAGTACTTC
CASRPAGLETQYF
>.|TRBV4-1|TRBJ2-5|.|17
TGCGCCAGCAGCCAAGATCCGGCGGGGGCGGGTTTTGAGACCCAGTACTTC
CASSQDPAGAGFETQYF
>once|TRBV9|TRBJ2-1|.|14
TGTGCCAGCAGCGCGACAGGACAATACAATGAGCAGTTCTTC
CASSATGQYNEQFF
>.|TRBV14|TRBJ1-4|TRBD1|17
TGTGCCAGCAGCCCCTCGGACAGGGGCGACCTTAATGAAAAACTGTTTTTT
CASSPSDRGDLNEKLFF
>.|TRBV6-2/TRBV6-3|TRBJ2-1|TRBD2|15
TGTGCCAGCAGGCCGACTAGCGGGAAAGGTAATGAGCAGTTCTTC
CASRPTSGKGNEQFF
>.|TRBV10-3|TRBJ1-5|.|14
TGTGCCACCATGTCCAGGGACGAGGGTCGGCCCCAGCATTTT
CATMSRDEGRPQHF
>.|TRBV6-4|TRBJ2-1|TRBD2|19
TGTGCCAGCAGTGAGCGACTAGCGGGCCCAACTGCGACCTACAATGAGCAGTTCTTC
CASSERLAGPTATYNEQFF
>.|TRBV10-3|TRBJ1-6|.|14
TGTGCCATCAGTGATGAAGGTATAGGTTCACCCCTCCACTTT
CAISDEGIGSPLHF
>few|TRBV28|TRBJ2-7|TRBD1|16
TGTGCCAGCAGTTTATCAGGGGGCAGTGGCTCCTACGAGCAGTACTTC
CASSLSGGSGSYEQYF
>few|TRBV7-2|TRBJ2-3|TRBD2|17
TGTGCCAGCAGCCCCAGACTAGCGGGGGGATCAGGAGGTACGCAGTATTTT
CASSPRLAGGSGGTQYF
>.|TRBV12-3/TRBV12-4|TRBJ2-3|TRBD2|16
TGTGCCAGCAGTTTATTCGGCGGGGGGGCGGAAGATACGCAGTATTTT
CASSLFGGGAEDTQYF